One and the same sample provided the 11 T cell receptor beta chains below, sequenced in a study of response to subunit inactivated influenza vaccine. Using its own MiXCR run on the RT-PCR reads, TCRdb lists one record per CDR3 protein. Found here are about 540,000 distinct CDR3 sequences, under 30% of them singletons; the top ten hold 2.5% to 3.5%. The same data also contributed to another study, on T cells expressing NK-cell markers. That work adds: UMIs were included in TCR beta cDNA generated by 5'RACE template switching.

The sample was CD4+ T cells sorted from PBMCs, taken 11 to 12 days after vaccination. All receptors come from a man in his fifties or sixties who received an inactivated influenza vaccine.

This rearrangement joins TRBV29-1 to TRBJ1-5; TRBD1 matches 9 bases. Germline V gene data show CDR1 as SQVTM and CDR2 as ANQGSEA. The CDR3 totals 13 residues. V gave up 6 bases and J gave up 5 bases; unmatched junction bases: 5. The CDR3 coding sequence is TGCAGCGTGGGGACAGGGAGGCATCAGCCCCAGCATTTT. This encodes CSVGTGRHQPQHF. The full variable domain, its missing parts supplied by reference TRBV29-1 and TRBJ1-5, is SAVISQKPSRDICQRGTSLTIQCQVDSQVTMMFWYRQQPGQSLTLIATANQGSEATYESGFVIDKFPISRPNLTFSTLTVSNMSPEDSSIYLCSVGTGRHQPQHFGDGTRLSIL.

This clonotype was observed a handful of times. The gene calls are TRBV29-1 and TRBJ1-1; TRBD1 matches at 7 bases. The CDR3 has 14 residues. The V and J ends lost 5 bases and 0 bases, in that order; junction bases with no gene match: 6. Germline-derived CDR1 and CDR2 are SQVTM and ANQGSEA. CDR3 sequence (DNA): TGCAGCGTTATTCCGGGACAGTTGAACACTGAAGCTTTCTTT. Its protein product is CSVIPGQLNTEAFF.

This clonotype was seen more than once but under ten times. The genes are TRBV7-9 and TRBJ1-4; possible D gene TRBD1, 5 bases. The V gene lost 5 bases and the J gene lost 3 bases, with 10 bases spanning the gap. CDR3 length equals 14 residues. The germline gives CDR1 SEHNR, CDR2 FQNEAQ (reference sequence). CDR3 sequence: CASSPGDSNEKLFF. The DNA of the CDR3 is TGTGCCAGCAGCCCTGGGGACTCTAATGAAAAACTGTTTTTT.

This clonotype has only a few counts. The J gene is TRBJ1-2, the V gene TRBV7-9; no reliable D call. Germline CDR1 SEHNR, CDR2 FQNEAQ (reference sequence). Trimming took 2 bases from V and 9 from J, leaving 19 bases between them. This CDR3 spans 15 amino acids. CDR3 nucleotides: TGTGCCAGCAGCTTATACGGCAGAGCCCCTCTTAGCTACACCTTC. It specifies CASSLYGRAPLSYTF.

CDR3 sequence (DNA): TGTGCCAGCAGTTTCAGGGGGCAATATAATTCACCCCTCCACTTT. It yields the protein CASSFRGQYNSPLHF. The rearrangement links TRBV12-3 or TRBV12-4 to TRBJ1-6; 8 nucleotides match TRBD1. V lost 3 bases, J lost 4 bases, and 2 bases stayed unmatched. The CDR3 runs 15 residues.

The rearrangement links TRBV6-2 or TRBV6-3 to TRBJ1-1, with D perhaps matching TRBD1 (5 bases). The CDR3 is 16 residues long. V gave up 5 bases and J gave up 2 bases, with 18 bases separating them. CDR1 and CDR2 (germline): MNHEY, SVGEGT. DNA of the CDR3: TGTGCCAGCAGTGGGACTCGGGACCGCGGTAACACTGAAGCTTTCTTT. This codes for CASSGTRDRGNTEAFF.

This clonotype was seen more than once but under ten times. V usage is TRBV6-2 or TRBV6-3 and J usage is TRBJ2-7; D uncertain. The CDR3 has 13 amino acids. Germline-derived CDR1 and CDR2 are MNHEY and SVGEGT. Trimming cost V 2 bases and J 2 bases, with 7 bases left between them. The chain's CDR3 is CASSYHEAYEQYF. The CDR3 region has the DNA TGTGCCAGCAGTTACCACGAAGCCTACGAGCAGTACTTC.

The chain has TRBV2 and TRBJ2-7; D remains unclear. The V gene's germline CDR1 is SNHLY and CDR2 FYNNEI. V was clipped by 3 bases and J by 7 bases, with 16 bases between them. The CDR3 consists of 14 residues. The CDR3 DNA sequence: TGTGCCAGCAGTGAGAGCAGGAATGTCGGGGAGCAGTACTTC. It specifies CASSESRNVGEQYF.

This clonotype was found a few times. The gene calls are TRBV10-3 and TRBJ2-5; 7 bases map to TRBD2. With V trimmed by 8 bases and J by 0 bases, 12 bases remained unmatched. This CDR3 spans 16 amino acids. Germline lookup yields CDR1 ENHRY and CDR2 SYGVKD. CDR3 protein: CAISLSGTKYQETQYF. CDR3 in DNA: TGTGCCATCTCGCTCAGCGGGACGAAGTACCAAGAGACCCAGTACTTC.

This chain uses TRBV4-3 with TRBJ2-3, with D uncertain. V was cut by 1 base and J by 2 bases, with 10 bases left in between. CDR3 size: 15 residues. Germline CDR1 and CDR2: LGHNA and YSLEER. The DNA for the CDR3 is TGCGCCAGCAGCCAAGTGGTCTCCTACACAGATACGCAGTATTTT. It encodes CASSQVVSYTDTQYF.

This clonotype was seen only a few times. The chain uses TRBV4-3 and TRBJ2-5; D is uncertain. The CDR3 is 12 residues long. Germline values: CDR1 LGHNA, CDR2 YSLEER. Trimming left V 2 bases short and J 6 bases short, with 7 bases between. CDR3 protein: CASSQSGQTQYF. CDR3 nucleotides: TGCGCCAGCAGCCAATCCGGCCAGACCCAGTACTTC.